This passage covers 32 T cell receptor beta chains from one sample sequenced in a study of blood T cell repertoires in COVID-19. This table comes from immunoSEQ multiplex PCR, and its TCRdb copy is limited to in-frame clones, with some not included. The sample holds roughly 180,000 clones; over 75% are singletons and the top ten take 11%. The sample comprised PBMCs or T cells enriched from blood (not recorded which). Source of these receptors: a man in his fifties who had recovered from COVID-19.

This chain connects TRBV5-4 to TRBJ2-7, with D maybe TRBD2 (7 bases). This CDR3 has 15 residues. CDR1 SGHNT and CDR2 YYREEE come from the germline V gene (reference sequence). The ends were cut back, 0 bases at V and 3 bases at J, with 13 bases in the middle. The CDR3 bases are TGTGCCAGCAGCTTGGAACAGGGACTAATCTACGAGCAGTACTTC. Its translation is CASSLEQGLIYEQYF.

The DNA of the CDR3 is TGTGCCAGCAGCAAACAGGGGAACACCATATATTTT. This gives the protein CASSKQGNTIYF. The chain has TRBV14 and TRBJ1-3; the match to TRBD1 covers 7 bases. V gave up 5 bases and J gave up 7 bases; unmatched junction bases: 2. The length of the CDR3 is 12 residues. Germline lookup yields CDR1 SGHDN and CDR2 FVKESK.

In this sample, this clone turned up once. This rearrangement joins TRBV28 to TRBJ2-7; tentative D call: TRBD1 (6 bases). With 5 bases removed from V and 3 bases from J, the gap between germline ends came to 14 bases. The CDR3 is 14 residues long. Germline lookup yields CDR1 MDHEN and CDR2 SYDVKM. The CDR3 loop is CASSEDREDYEQYF. Here the CDR3 DNA reads TGTGCCAGCAGTGAGGACAGAGAAGACTACGAGCAGTACTTC.

V usage is TRBV6-5 and J usage is TRBJ2-7, with 9 bases matching TRBD1. CDR3 length: 15 residues. V was clipped by 3 bases and J by 3 bases; unmatched bases: 6. Germline CDR1 reads MNHEY; CDR2 reads SVGAGI. The CDR3 region has the DNA TGTGCCAGCAGTTATCCCGGGACAGGGATCTACGAGCAGTACTTC. Translation: CASSYPGTGIYEQYF.

To note about this clone: At one of its ends the junction is not consistent with the germline gene, which may arise from a read error. This rearrangement joins TRBV12-3 or TRBV12-4 to TRBJ2-2; no firm D call. The CDR3 covers 13 residues. The DNA for the CDR3 is TGTGCCACCAGTGGGCCCCGAGACGGGGAGCTGTTTTTT. Translating gives CATSGPRDGELFF.

The gene calls are TRBV6-6 and TRBJ2-3; 9 bases map to TRBD1. With 6 bases clipped from V and 0 bases from J, the junction kept 16 bases outside the gene matches. The CDR3 has 19 amino acids. CDR1 is MNHNY and CDR2 is SVGAGI in the germline V gene (reference sequence). The CDR3 reads CASSFTGGGGRLSTDTQYF. The CDR3 nucleotides read TGTGCCAGCAGCTTCACAGGGGGCGGAGGGAGGCTCAGCACAGATACGCAGTATTTT.

The chain links TRBV7-6 to TRBJ1-1; D unresolved. CDR3 length equals 16 residues. V shed 4 bases and J shed 0 bases, with 15 bases lying between them. CDR1 is SGHVS, CDR2 FNYEAQ, per germline. The CDR3 protein is CASSSTVETMNTEAFF. CDR3 DNA: TGTGCCAGCAGCTCGACGGTGGAGACCATGAACACTGAAGCTTTCTTT.

V gene TRBV28 combines with J gene TRBJ1-5; unclear D gene. The CDR3 sequence is 13 residues long. Trimming left V 1 base short and J 5 bases short, with 6 bases between. Germline CDR1 MDHEN, CDR2 SYDVKM. The CDR3: CASSLSVDQPQHF. For the CDR3, the DNA is TGTGCCAGCAGTTTATCGGTTGATCAGCCCCAGCATTTT. The whole variable domain, remainder taken from reference TRBV28 and TRBJ1-5, is DVKVTQSSRYLVKRTGEKVFLECVQDMDHENMFWYRQDPGLGLRLIYFSYDVKMKEKGDIPEGYSVSREKKERFSLILESASTNQTSMYLCASSLSVDQPQHFGDGTRLSIL.

V is TRBV21-1 and J is TRBJ1-6. TRBV21-1 is noted as a pseudogene. CDR3 length: 13 amino acids. CDR3 sequence: CASSSLGKPPLHF. The CDR3 DNA sequence: TGTGCCAGCAGCTCCCTCGGGAAGCCACCCCTCCACTTT.

The J gene is TRBJ1-4, the V gene TRBV14, with a tentative D call TRBD1 (5 bases). CDR1 is SGHDN, CDR2 FVKESK, per germline. Trimming shortened V by 8 bases and J by 7 bases, and 14 bases separated the two germline ends. There are 13 residues in the CDR3. CDR3 in DNA: TGTGCCAGCTCTCAGGGTTTAAGTGAAAAACTGTTTTTT. Amino acid sequence: CASSQGLSEKLFF.

The chain uses TRBV7-3 and TRBJ2-1; D gene uncertain. CDR1 is SGHTA and CDR2 is FQGTGA in the germline V gene. Deletions cut 2 bases from V and 7 bases from J, with 9 bases between. This CDR3 comprises 13 residues. The chain's CDR3 is CASSLGEANEQFF. The CDR3 coding sequence is TGTGCCAGCAGCTTAGGAGAGGCGAATGAGCAGTTCTTC.

A single count supports this clone. This sequence joins TRBV1 and TRBJ1-1; TRBD1, the table's D call, lacks a check against the DNA. TRBV1 is a recognized pseudogene. This CDR3 has 16 amino acids. The CDR3 DNA reads as TGCACCAGCAGCCAGGCCACGACAGGGTCAAGAACTGAAGCTTTCTTT. Amino acids: CTSSQATTGSRTEAFF.

The chain has TRBV5-1 and TRBJ2-2; D is perhaps TRBD1 (5 bases). CDR3 length: 14 amino acids. The germline CDR1 and CDR2 sequences are SGHRS and YFSETQ. V was pared by 3 bases and J by 5 bases, with 11 bases between. CDR3 DNA sequence: TGCGCCAGCAGCTCTCCGCAGGGAACCGGGGAGCTGTTTTTT. Translation: CASSSPQGTGELFF.

The rearrangement uses TRBV28 and TRBJ2-7, with D hard to call. V was pared by 3 bases and J by 6 bases, with 9 bases between. The CDR3 runs 12 residues. Germline V CDR1 and CDR2: MDHEN, SYDVKM. The CDR3 sequence: CASSFSQTEQYF. The CDR3 region has the DNA TGTGCCAGCAGTTTTTCACAGACCGAGCAGTACTTC.

This clone was seen a single time. This chain links TRBV6-5 with TRBJ1-3, with 8 positions matching TRBD1. This CDR3 comprises 13 residues. V lost 5 bases and J lost 7; bases outside the gene matches: 4. Germline V gene lookup returns CDR1 MNHEY and CDR2 SVGAGI. CDR3 coding DNA: TGTGCCAGCAGTCCGCACAGGGGGAACACCATATATTTT. Amino acids: CASSPHRGNTIYF.

The chain has TRBV3-1 (or the pseudogene TRBV3-2) and TRBJ2-7, with a weak D call TRBD2 (6 bases). The CDR3 sequence is 13 residues long. Germline V lookup: CDR1 LGHDT, CDR2 YNNKEL (reference sequence). Trimming shortened V by 4 bases and J by 4 bases, and 11 bases separated the two germline ends. CDR3 region: CASSPIRGYEQYF. The CDR3 nucleotides read TGTGCCAGCAGCCCTATCCGGGGGTACGAGCAGTACTTC.

J is TRBJ1-4 and V is TRBV19; TRBD1 aligns across 8 bases. This CDR3 spans 15 amino acids. CDR1 and CDR2 from the germline V gene are LNHDA and SQIVND (reference sequence). Unmatched junction bases numbered 6, after V lost 4 bases and J lost 5 bases. CDR3 amino acids: CASSNPGQENEKLFF. CDR3 DNA sequence: TGTGCCAGTAGTAACCCGGGACAGGAGAATGAAAAACTGTTTTTT.

The rearrangement links TRBV19 to TRBJ1-2, with TRBD1 identical over 9 bases. There are 15 residues in the CDR3. The junction had 8 bases not matched to a gene; V was cut back by 2 bases and J by 7 bases. The germline gives CDR1 LNHDA, CDR2 SQIVND (reference sequence). For the CDR3, the DNA is TGTGCCAGTAGTATAATAAGCGGACAGGGGAGTGGCTACACCTTC. Protein sequence: CASSIISGQGSGYTF.

The chain joins TRBV14 to TRBJ1-6; a weak D match, TRBD1 (6 bases). V gave up 0 bases and J gave up 7 bases, with 13 bases separating them. CDR1 SGHDN and CDR2 FVKESK come from the germline V gene. CDR3 size: 16 residues. The CDR3 here is CASSQESARGNSPLHF. Written as DNA, the CDR3 is TGTGCCAGCAGCCAAGAGTCCGCCAGGGGAAATTCACCCCTCCACTTT.

This clone was observed once. The chain is built from TRBV7-3 and TRBJ1-1; D ambiguous. This CDR3 comprises 12 residues. The V end lost 4 bases, the J end lost 4 bases, and 7 bases lay between the germline ends. Germline CDR1 reads SGHTA; CDR2 reads FQGTGA. CDR3 coding DNA: TGTGCCAGCAGCTCCGCGGGCACTGAAGCTTTCTTT. It translates to CASSSAGTEAFF. The full variable domain, with the rest looked up from reference TRBV7-3 and TRBJ1-1, is GAGVSQTPSNKVTEKGKYVELRCDPISGHTALYWYRQSLGQGPEFLIYFQGTGAADDSGLPNDRFFAVRPEGSVSTLKIQRTERGDSAVYLCASSSAGTEAFFGQGTRLTVV.

The genes are TRBV6-5 and TRBJ1-2; TRBD1 matches at 7 bases. Germline-derived CDR1 and CDR2 are MNHEY and SVGAGI. CDR3 size: 15 residues. The V segment lost 6 bases and the J segment 3 bases; nucleotides outside the gene matches: 10. CDR3 loop: CASRAFTGADYGYTF. For the CDR3, the DNA is TGTGCCAGCAGGGCTTTTACAGGGGCGGACTATGGCTACACCTTC.

The chain links TRBV18 to TRBJ1-5; 8 positions agree with TRBD1. V gave up 2 bases and J gave up 7 bases; unmatched junction bases: 7. The germline gives CDR1 KGHSH, CDR2 LQKENI. The CDR3 is 15 amino acids. CDR3 coding DNA: TGTGCCAGCTCACCATCCACAGGGGGGGAACAGCCCCAGCATTTT. Protein sequence: CASSPSTGGEQPQHF.

This clone was detected once. V gene TRBV6-5 combines with J gene TRBJ1-3; no firm D call. V dropped 6 bases and J dropped 1 base, with 10 bases sitting between them. The CDR3 is 14 amino acids. Germline V gives CDR1 MNHEY, CDR2 SVGAGI. Here the CDR3 reads CASRIQVSGNTIYF. The CDR3 coding sequence is TGTGCCAGCAGGATCCAGGTATCTGGAAACACCATATATTTT.

This clone occurred once. The chain recombines TRBV6-5 with TRBJ2-1; D uncertain. V was trimmed by 6 bases and J by 9 bases, leaving 9 bases between them. This CDR3 is built from 11 residues. The germline V gene has CDR1 MNHEY and CDR2 SVGAGI. CDR3 bases: TGTGCCAGCAGCGCCCCTAGTGAGCAGTTCTTC. Protein: CASSAPSEQFF.

CDR3 DNA sequence: TGTGCCAGCAGCCCTCGACAGGGGGTGGGAGCTTTCTTT. Translating gives CASSPRQGVGAFF. This chain joins TRBV7-9 and TRBJ1-1; TRBD1 matches 9 bases. Germline trimming cut 5 bases from V and 10 bases from J; bases unmatched to any gene: 8. Germline V gene lookup returns CDR1 SEHNR and CDR2 FQNEAQ (reference sequence). CDR3 size: 13 residues.

The chain has TRBV2 and TRBJ1-1; tentative D call: TRBD1 (5 bases). Germline CDR1 reads SNHLY; CDR2 reads FYNNEI. The CDR3 is made up of 14 amino acids. With 4 bases removed from V and 0 bases from J, the gap between germline ends came to 9 bases. The CDR3 here is CASSVWGMNTEAFF. The CDR3 region has the DNA TGTGCCAGCAGTGTGTGGGGCATGAACACTGAAGCTTTCTTT.

V gene TRBV30 combines with J gene TRBJ2-3; D perhaps matches TRBD2 (8 bases). The CDR3 consists of 14 residues. In germline, CDR1 is GTSNPN, CDR2 SVGIG (reference sequence). Trimming left V 8 bases short and J 3 bases short, with 18 bases between. CDR3 nucleotides: TGTGCCCAAGGGGGCGGGGGGCCTACAGATACGCAGTATTTT. Encoded protein: CAQGGGGPTDTQYF.

CDR3 DNA sequence: TGTGCCAGCAGTCGGTCAGGACACTACGAGCAGTACTTC. It yields the protein CASSRSGHYEQYF. The chain recombines TRBV6-5 with TRBJ2-7; D might be TRBD1 (5 bases). The germline CDR1 and CDR2 sequences are MNHEY and SVGAGI. This CDR3 has 13 residues. Trimming shortened V by 5 bases and J by 3 bases, and 11 bases separated the two germline ends.

The chain links TRBV28 to TRBJ1-2, with D perhaps matching TRBD1 (6 bases). The CDR3 sequence is 13 residues long. The germline V gene encodes CDR1 MDHEN and CDR2 SYDVKM. Trimming took off 8 bases at V and 4 bases at J, with 14 bases between the two ends. This chain's CDR3 is CASSLRTVYGYTF. CDR3 in DNA: TGTGCCAGCTCGCTTAGGACAGTCTATGGCTACACCTTC.

The gene calls are TRBV11-1 and TRBJ2-1, with D possibly being TRBD2 (5 bases). V was cut by 7 bases and J by 4 bases, with 14 bases left in between. The CDR3 contains 14 residues. Looked up from germline, CDR1 is SGHAT and CDR2 is FQDESV (reference sequence). The CDR3: CASTMDAGYNEQFF. The CDR3 nucleotides read TGTGCCAGCACCATGGATGCGGGTTACAATGAGCAGTTCTTC.

The chain links TRBV28 to TRBJ1-6; TRBD1 is a possible D gene (6 bases). V lost 5 bases, J lost 8 bases, and 13 bases lay in between. There are 14 residues in the CDR3. Germline assignment: CDR1 MDHEN and CDR2 SYDVKM. In nucleotides, the CDR3 is TGTGCCAGCAGTGGACAGTTCAGTGATTCACCCCTCCACTTT. Protein: CASSGQFSDSPLHF.

The J gene is TRBJ2-3, the V gene TRBV3-1 (or the pseudogene TRBV3-2); the D is unclear. Germline CDR1 reads LGHDT; CDR2 reads YNNKEL (reference sequence). CDR3 length equals 15 residues. Trimming removed 1 base from V and 8 bases from J, with 16 bases in between. CDR3 sequence (DNA): TGTGCCAGCAGCCAAGTTCCGGAGTCCGCAAGTACGCAGTATTTT. This gives the protein CASSQVPESASTQYF.